A single sample is the source of the 25 T cell receptor beta chains below, sequenced in a study of blood T cells in healthy people across ages. The authors ran a second PCR of 7 to 11 cycles using a sample-barcoded 5' primer and a J-beta primer mix. TCRdb reprocessed the 5' RACE reads via MiXCR and lists one record per CDR3 protein. The sample has 450,000 to 650,000 distinct CDR3 sequences, about 25% seen once. These records were also assigned to another study, of T cells of mothers and their children.

Sequenced material: blood. Receptors originate from a boy aged 5-17 years in good health.

This clonotype showed up just a few times. J is TRBJ1-1 and V is TRBV20-1; 11 nucleotides match TRBD1. Trimming took 3 bases from V and 1 from J; bases not matched to a gene: 10. Germline V gene data show CDR1 as DFQATT and CDR2 as SNEGSKA (reference sequence). The CDR3 is 17 residues long. This CDR3 reads CSASPGQGVLQNTEAFF. The CDR3 DNA is TGCAGTGCTAGTCCGGGACAGGGGGTGTTGCAGAACACTGAAGCTTTCTTT.

The chain employs TRBV7-2 and TRBJ2-1, with TRBD2 as a possible D gene (6 bases). Germline lookup yields CDR1 SGHTA and CDR2 FQGNSA. Deletions cut 3 bases from V and 6 bases from J, with 12 bases between. CDR3 length equals 14 residues. CDR3 sequence (DNA): TGTGCCAGCAGCTTGACCCTAGCGTCCAATGAGCAGTTCTTC. Translated, it gives CASSLTLASNEQFF.

The rearrangement uses TRBV14 and TRBJ2-7, with a weak D call TRBD2 (5 bases). The germline V gene has CDR1 SGHDN and CDR2 FVKESK. Trimming removed 4 bases at V and 0 bases at J, with 16 bases between. The CDR3 runs 16 residues. The CDR3 region has the DNA TGTGCCAGCAGCCCGGACCGGGATCTGTCCTCCTACGAGCAGTACTTC. Residues: CASSPDRDLSSYEQYF.

This clonotype was picked up a small number of times. Here the CDR3 reads CASSQGSSGSLWGIEGQETQYF. The CDR3 bases are TGTGCCAGCAGCCAAGGGAGTAGCGGGAGTCTTTGGGGAATTGAGGGCCAAGAGACCCAGTACTTC. The chain combines TRBV21-1 with TRBJ2-5; whether TRBD2, the table's D call, matches the DNA was not checked. TRBV21-1 is termed a pseudogene. There are 22 residues in the CDR3.

The chain couples TRBV18 to TRBJ2-7; TRBD2 agrees at 7 bases. V shed 4 bases and J 1 base; nucleotides not matched to a gene: 10. Germline V gene lookup returns CDR1 KGHSH and CDR2 LQKENI. The CDR3 spans 16 residues. CDR3 protein: CASSRRASGVSYEQYF. CDR3 sequence (DNA): TGTGCCAGCTCACGGAGGGCCAGCGGGGTATCCTACGAGCAGTACTTC.

J is TRBJ2-7 and V is TRBV7-8; TRBD2 agrees at 8 bases. Germline CDR1 and CDR2: SGHVS and FQNEAQ. With 2 bases clipped from V and 0 bases from J, the junction kept 6 bases outside the gene matches. This CDR3 spans 16 amino acids. CDR3 amino acids: CASSLLSGTSSYEQYF. For the CDR3, the DNA is TGTGCCAGCAGCTTACTTAGCGGGACTAGCTCCTACGAGCAGTACTTC.

The chain carries TRBV20-1 and TRBJ1-2; 8 bases match TRBD1. Germline V gene data show CDR1 as DFQATT and CDR2 as SNEGSKA (reference sequence). The CDR3 runs to 15 residues. With V trimmed by 0 bases and J by 2 bases, 5 bases remained unmatched. DNA for the CDR3: TGCAGTGCTAGAGATCTAGACAGGGGAAACTATGGCTACACCTTC. Its translation is CSARDLDRGNYGYTF.

This chain connects TRBV4-1 to TRBJ2-5; 13 bases are a match to TRBD2. The J call may be in error: the DNA end matches TRBJ2-7 better. Germline assignment: CDR1 MGHRA and CDR2 YSYEKL. The CDR3 is 17 amino acids. Written as DNA, the CDR3 is TGCGCCAGCAGCCTTGGACTAGCGGGAGTTCTCGCCCACGAGCAGTACTTC. As protein: CASSLGLAGVLAHEQYF.

The chain carries TRBV10-3 and TRBJ2-1, with D perhaps TRBD2 (5 bases). V was trimmed by 2 bases and J by 1 base, leaving 9 bases between them. Germline V gene data show CDR1 as ENHRY and CDR2 as SYGVKD. The length of the CDR3 is 15 residues. The CDR3 sequence: CAISEAGESYNEQFF. Here the CDR3 DNA reads TGTGCCATCAGTGAGGCCGGGGAGTCCTACAATGAGCAGTTCTTC.

This clonotype has a handful of counts. The chain couples TRBV20-1 to TRBJ2-7, with 10 positions matching TRBD2. The J segment lost 1 base and the V segment lost 6 bases, leaving 12 bases of the junction unmatched. This CDR3 is 16 amino acids long. Germline lookup yields CDR1 DFQATT and CDR2 SNEGSKA (reference sequence). Written as DNA, the CDR3 is TGCAGTGCAAATAAACTAGCGGGGCTAACATCCTACGAGCAGTACTTC. Translated: CSANKLAGLTSYEQYF.

A few counts support this clonotype. The chain is built from TRBV4-3 and TRBJ2-5, with 8 bases fitting TRBD2. CDR3 length: 17 residues. Germline V gene data show CDR1 as LGHNA and CDR2 as YSLEER. Losses at the gene ends were 1 base for V and 5 bases for J; bases not matched to a gene: 12. The CDR3 DNA sequence: TGCGCCAGCAGCCAAGGTGGAGTCGGGGGGGTGAGGGAGACCCAGTACTTC. Translation: CASSQGGVGGVRETQYF.

This clonotype was detected a few times. At one of its ends the junction is not consistent with the germline gene, which may arise from a read error. The genes are TRBV7-7 and TRBJ2-1, with 7 bases lining up with TRBD1. The CDR3 is 13 residues long. Germline V CDR1 and CDR2: SSHAT, FNYEAQ (reference sequence). The CDR3: CASSSGQNNEQFF. The CDR3 DNA follows: TGTGCTAGCAGCTCGGGACAGAACAATGAGCAGTTCTTC.

Note on this clonotype: This CDR3 fails to terminate in the conserved phenylalanine or tryptophan, so it likely reflects a read error. The chain couples TRBV14 to TRBJ2-3, with TRBD2 matching over 9 bases. J lost 2 bases, V lost 4 bases, and 7 bases had no gene match. The CDR3 spans 16 residues. The V gene's germline CDR1 is SGHDN and CDR2 FVKESK. DNA for the CDR3: TGTGCCAGCAGCCTCGGAGCGGGGGGTTTCACAGATACGCAGTATTCT. Its protein product is CASSLGAGGFTDTQYS.

This clonotype was detected only a few times. V gene TRBV11-2 combines with J gene TRBJ2-1; D tentatively reads TRBD1 or TRBD2 (6 bases each). The V gene lost 4 bases and the J gene lost 4 bases, with 17 bases spanning the gap. Per the germline V gene, CDR1 is SGHAT and CDR2 is FQNNGV. There are 16 residues in the CDR3. The CDR3 loop reads CASSWAGQGRYNEQFF. The DNA for the CDR3 is TGTGCCAGCAGCTGGGCGGGGCAGGGGAGGTACAATGAGCAGTTCTTC.

This clonotype was seen a few times. The junction shows a germline mismatch at one end, possibly a read error. The chain recombines TRBV28 with TRBJ2-7, with D tentatively TRBD1 (5 bases). CDR1 and CDR2 (germline): MDHEN, SYDVKM. The CDR3 runs 13 residues. CDR3 sequence: CASSLGQPYEQHF. The CDR3 region has the DNA TGTGCCAGCAGTCTGGGGCAACCCTACGAGCAGCACTTC.

There are a few counts of this clonotype. The chain has TRBV20-1 and TRBJ2-7, with D uncertain. Germline-derived CDR1 and CDR2 are DFQATT and SNEGSKA (reference sequence). The length of the CDR3 is 11 residues. Trimming left V 7 bases short and J 5 bases short, with 12 bases between. Here the CDR3 DNA reads TGCAGTGTCTTAGAGACGGACGAGCAGTACTTC. Its translation is CSVLETDEQYF.

Comments on this clonotype: Relative to the germline gene, one junction end is altered; a read error may explain this. The chain links TRBV29-1 to TRBJ2-1, with TRBD2 identical over 14 bases. Per the germline V gene, CDR1 is SQVTM and CDR2 is ANQGSEA. The CDR3 consists of 13 residues. The CDR3 nucleotides read TGCAGCGTCCGGGCTGGACTAGCGGGGGGCTCAGTCTTC. Its protein product is CSVRAGLAGGSVF.

The sample holds a few counts of this clonotype. This chain links TRBV20-1 with TRBJ2-3; tentatively, D is TRBD2 (6 bases). CDR1 is DFQATT and CDR2 is SNEGSKA in the germline V gene (reference sequence). The CDR3 consists of 16 residues. V was clipped by 0 bases and J by 0 bases, with 13 bases between them. The CDR3 spells CSARDRRGSSTDTQYF. The CDR3 DNA is TGCAGTGCTAGAGATCGGCGGGGTTCTAGCACAGATACGCAGTATTTT.

This clonotype was detected only a few times. The chain joins TRBV3-1 to TRBJ1-1; 8 nucleotides agree with TRBD1. CDR3 size: 17 residues. V was pared by 2 bases and J by 0 bases, with 8 bases of the junction left unmatched. CDR1 is LGHDT and CDR2 is YNNKEL in the germline V gene (reference sequence). The CDR3 spells CASSQTPGQVLNTEAFF. In DNA, the CDR3 is TGTGCCAGCAGCCAAACCCCGGGACAGGTTCTGAACACTGAAGCTTTCTTT.

V gene TRBV7-2 combines with J gene TRBJ2-1, with TRBD1 matching 7 bases. The CDR3 has 16 residues. Germline CDR1 reads SGHTA; CDR2 reads FQGNSA. The V and J ends lost 3 bases and 6 bases, in that order; junction bases with no gene match: 11. CDR3 region: CASSFPRDRGGNEQFF. DNA of the CDR3: TGTGCCAGCAGCTTTCCCCGGGACAGAGGGGGCAATGAGCAGTTCTTC.

This clonotype has more than one count but fewer than ten. The rearrangement uses TRBV4-1 and TRBJ1-4; TRBD1 might be the D (5 bases). This CDR3 has 14 amino acids. The germline V and J ends were trimmed by 8 bases and 8 bases, with 18 bases remaining between them. The germline gives CDR1 MGHRA, CDR2 YSYEKL. As DNA, the CDR3 is TGCGCCAGCGGCCCGGGGCAGGGCAAGGAAAAACTGTTTTTT. Protein sequence: CASGPGQGKEKLFF.

This clonotype has only a few counts. One end of the junction does not line up with germline, which may come from a read error. The CDR3 spells CATSGDRTNTEAFF. The CDR3 coding sequence is TGTGCCACCAGCGGAGACAGAACGAACACTGAAGCTTTCTTT. The chain combines TRBV15 with TRBJ1-1, with D possibly being TRBD1 (5 bases). The CDR3 runs 14 residues. In germline, CDR1 is LNHNV, CDR2 YYDKDF (reference sequence).

The rearrangement joins TRBV20-1 to TRBJ2-1; 8 bases map to TRBD2. CDR1 is DFQATT, CDR2 SNEGSKA, per germline (reference sequence). The CDR3 is 12 residues long. J was trimmed by 5 bases and V by 6 bases; bases with no gene match: 3. CDR3 sequence reads: CSAGLADNEQFF. CDR3 nucleotide sequence: TGCAGTGCCGGACTAGCCGACAATGAGCAGTTCTTC.

Regarding this clonotype: Its ends do not fully match the called genes, so a read error is possible. The chain recombines TRBV12-3 or TRBV12-4 with TRBJ2-7; 8 bases align to TRBD2. The CDR3 runs to 16 residues. The CDR3 region is CASSFQRGLSSYDQYF. Written as DNA, the CDR3 is TGTGCCAGCAGTTTCCAGCGGGGGTTAAGCTCCTACGACCAGTACTTC.

The chain combines TRBV12-3 or TRBV12-4 with TRBJ2-2; D gene uncertain. Trimming cost V 4 bases and J 7 bases, with 10 bases left between them. CDR3 length: 13 amino acids. CDR3 in amino acids: CASSSILGGELFF. For the CDR3, the DNA is TGTGCCAGCAGTTCCATCTTGGGCGGGGAGCTGTTTTTT.